Following are 27 T cell receptor beta chains from one sample sequenced in a study of response to subunit inactivated influenza vaccine. TCRdb re-called the RT-PCR reads with MiXCR, one entry per CDR3 protein. Here the sample spans almost 600,000 distinct CDR3 sequences, 12% to 15% being singletons. The starting material was PBMCs from blood, obtained 12 days after vaccination. Every receptor here comes from a man between 45 and 60 years old who received an inactivated influenza vaccine.

This clonotype occurred a few times. This chain joins TRBV12-3 or TRBV12-4 and TRBJ2-7; D uncertain. V was pared by 4 bases and J by 2 bases, with 6 bases between. The CDR3 covers 12 residues. The CDR3 nucleotides read TGTGCCAGCAGTTCAACTGCCTACGAGCAGTACTTC. Encoded protein: CASSSTAYEQYF.

This clonotype was recorded at least ten times. CDR3 region: CASSLSSGNTIYF. The CDR3, as DNA: TGTGCCAGCAGTTTGTCCTCTGGAAACACCATATATTTT. V gene TRBV12-3 or TRBV12-4 combines with J gene TRBJ1-3; D not certain. Trimming shortened V by 3 bases and J by 0 bases, and 3 bases separated the two germline ends. The CDR3 sequence is 13 residues long.

This clonotype came up many times. V and J are TRBV11-2 and TRBJ2-3, with TRBD1 as a possible D gene (6 bases). Germline V gene lookup returns CDR1 SGHAT and CDR2 FQNNGV. The V gene lost 1 base and the J gene lost 7 bases, with 18 bases spanning the gap. The CDR3 has 16 residues. CDR3 nucleotide sequence: TGTGCCAGCAGCTTAGTTCCACAGGGCTTACGGAATACGCAGTATTTT. As protein: CASSLVPQGLRNTQYF. The full variable domain, in which reference TRBV11-2 and TRBJ2-3 provide the parts outside the CDR3, is EAGVAQSPRYKIIEKRQSVAFWCNPISGHATLYWYQQILGQGPKLLIQFQNNGVVDDSQLPKDRFSAERLKGVDSTLKIQPAKLEDSAVYLCASSLVPQGLRNTQYFGPGTRLTVL.

The chain couples TRBV7-8 to TRBJ2-7; the D is unclear. Trimming left V 5 bases short and J 0 bases short, with 17 bases between. Germline lookup yields CDR1 SGHVS and CDR2 FQNEAQ. CDR3 length: 16 residues. CDR3 coding DNA: TGTGCCAGCAGCACCCGTCGGGTGATGGGCTCCTACGAGCAGTACTTC. Its protein product is CASSTRRVMGSYEQYF. Drawing the rest from reference TRBV7-8 and TRBJ2-7, the complete variable domain is GAGVSQSPRYKVAKRGQDVALRCDPISGHVSLFWYQQALGQGPEFLTYFQNEAQLDKSGLPSDRFFAERPEGSVSTLKIQRTQQEDSAVYLCASSTRRVMGSYEQYFGPGTRLTVT.

This clonotype was seen only a few times. The V gene is TRBV29-1, the J gene TRBJ2-2; no definite D call. Trimming stripped 0 bases from V and 2 bases from J, with 19 bases between. The CDR3 covers 18 residues. Germline V gene sequence: CDR1 SQVTM, CDR2 ANQGSEA. The CDR3 loop reads CSVEDRCPGSSNTGELFF. In nucleotides, the CDR3 is TGCAGCGTTGAAGATCGGTGTCCAGGCAGCTCAAACACCGGGGAGCTGTTTTTT.

This clonotype showed up just a few times. The chain has TRBV27 and TRBJ2-3; D is undetermined. V shed 1 base and J shed 2 bases, with 7 bases lying between them. The CDR3 is 14 amino acids. Germline loops: CDR1 MNHEY, CDR2 SMNVEV (reference sequence). The CDR3 protein is CASSLLPNTDTQYF. As DNA, the CDR3 is TGTGCCAGCAGTTTATTGCCGAACACAGATACGCAGTATTTT.

The sample holds a few counts of this clonotype. The chain is built from TRBV5-1 and TRBJ1-1, with D maybe TRBD1 (6 bases). CDR1 and CDR2 from the germline V gene are SGHRS and YFSETQ. This CDR3 is built from 14 residues. The V and J ends lost 0 bases and 4 bases respectively, with 10 bases between them. The CDR3 protein is CASSLAGAGTEAFF. The CDR3 coding sequence is TGCGCCAGCAGCTTGGCAGGGGCGGGCACTGAAGCTTTCTTT.

V is TRBV14 and J is TRBJ2-7, with a weak D call TRBD2 (6 bases). This CDR3 contains 16 residues. CDR1 is SGHDN, CDR2 FVKESK, per germline. With 1 base removed from V and 6 bases from J, the gap between germline ends came to 19 bases. For the CDR3, the DNA is TGTGCCAGCAGCCAAGGCGCGGGACCCCAAATCAGCGAGCAGTACTTC. This translates into CASSQGAGPQISEQYF.

This clonotype turned up a few times. The chain uses TRBV19 and TRBJ2-2; 9 bases line up with TRBD2. The length of the CDR3 is 15 residues. Germline CDR1 reads LNHDA; CDR2 reads SQIVND (reference sequence). V lost 4 bases and J lost 7; bases outside the gene matches: 7. This CDR3 is CASSTQREANGELFF. The CDR3 DNA reads as TGTGCCAGTAGTACGCAGCGGGAGGCCAACGGGGAGCTGTTTTTT.

The chain joins TRBV6-4 to TRBJ2-1, with 13 nucleotides matching TRBD2. Germline CDR1 and CDR2: MRHNA and SNTAGT. J lost 0 bases, V lost 6 bases, and 26 bases had no gene match. CDR3 length equals 24 residues. The CDR3 DNA is TGTGCCAGCAGGACCCCTTTACAACTAGCGGGGGGGCCTAAGGATAAAAGCTCCTACAATGAGCAGTTCTTC. It codes for CASRTPLQLAGGPKDKSSYNEQFF.

This clonotype was detected ten times or more. V usage is TRBV2 and J usage is TRBJ2-1; 7 bases map to TRBD1. The CDR3 consists of 16 residues. Looked up from germline, CDR1 is SNHLY and CDR2 is FYNNEI. With 6 bases clipped from V and 5 bases from J, the junction kept 13 bases outside the gene matches. The CDR3 protein is CASSATGTEIHNEQFF. The CDR3 DNA reads as TGTGCCAGCAGCGCAACCGGGACAGAAATACACAATGAGCAGTTCTTC.

V and J are TRBV15 and TRBJ1-2, with a tentative D call TRBD1 (6 bases). Between the trimmed V and J ends, which lost 3 bases and 6 bases, there was a span of 11 bases. Germline loops: CDR1 LNHNV, CDR2 YYDKDF (reference sequence). The CDR3 is 13 amino acids. In nucleotides, the CDR3 is TGTGCCACCAGCAGCACCTCAGGGGATGGCTACACCTTC. It codes for CATSSTSGDGYTF.

This sequence joins TRBV19 and TRBJ1-2; D perhaps matches TRBD1 (6 bases). Germline V gene lookup returns CDR1 LNHDA and CDR2 SQIVND (reference sequence). V was shortened by 4 bases and J by 4 bases, with 28 bases between the two germline ends. There are 19 residues in the CDR3. Written as DNA, the CDR3 is TGTGCCAGTAGTACCACCGCGGGGGCCGGCAGCCAGAGGGGCTATGGCTACACCTTC. Protein: CASSTTAGAGSQRGYGYTF. Together with reference TRBV19 and TRBJ1-2, the CDR3 gives the full variable domain: DGGITQSPKYLFRKEGQNVTLSCEQNLNHDAMYWYRQDPGQGLRLIYYSQIVNDFQKGDIAEGYSVSREKKESFPLTVTSAQKNPTAFYLCASSTTAGAGSQRGYGYTFGSGTRLTVV.

This clonotype was recorded at least ten times. The V gene is TRBV12-3 or TRBV12-4, the J gene TRBJ2-5; D may correspond to TRBD1 or TRBD2 (7 bases each). V gave up 3 bases and J gave up 4 bases, with 12 bases separating them. CDR3 length: 14 residues. The CDR3 spells CASSLVRGGETQYF. In nucleotides, the CDR3 is TGTGCCAGCAGTTTGGTCAGGGGGGGAGAGACCCAGTACTTC.

This clonotype was detected many times. The chain uses TRBV5-1 and TRBJ1-4, with 9 bases lining up with TRBD1. The CDR3 is made up of 15 amino acids. The germline V gene encodes CDR1 SGHRS and CDR2 YFSETQ. J was trimmed by 3 bases and V by 4 bases; bases with no gene match: 4. CDR3 DNA sequence: TGCGCCAGCAGCGAACAGGGGGCGGCTAATGAAAAACTGTTTTTT. Translating gives CASSEQGAANEKLFF.

The table lists this clonotype with a few counts. The V call is TRBV6-5, the J call TRBJ2-3; 8 bases are a match to TRBD1. Germline CDR1 is MNHEY and CDR2 is SVGAGI. V lost 5 bases and J lost 3; bases outside the gene matches: 13. The CDR3 loop spans 17 amino acids. In DNA, the CDR3 is TGTGCCAGCAGTAACTACGACAGGGGCGTCGCGACAGATACGCAGTATTTT. It codes for CASSNYDRGVATDTQYF.

This chain connects TRBV28 to TRBJ2-3, with TRBD2 matching over 8 bases. Trimming removed 6 bases from V and 4 bases from J; junction bases left unmatched: 9. The CDR3 is made up of 15 amino acids. CDR1 is MDHEN and CDR2 is SYDVKM in the germline V gene. In nucleotides, the CDR3 is TGTGCCAGCAGAACTTTCCGGGGGGGCTCAGATACGCAGTATTTT. This encodes CASRTFRGGSDTQYF.

This clonotype was counted between two and nine times. V gene TRBV15 combines with J gene TRBJ1-2; 10 bases match TRBD1. The CDR3 extends over 15 amino acids. CDR1 is LNHNV, CDR2 YYDKDF, per germline (reference sequence). The ends lost 3 bases at V and 2 bases at J; junction bases unmatched: 3. For the CDR3, the DNA is TGTGCCACCAGCAGCGAGGGACAGGGGAACTATGGCTACACCTTC. This gives the protein CATSSEGQGNYGYTF.

This CDR3 is CASSLVAGADSPLHF. The CDR3 DNA sequence: TGTGCCAGCAGCTTAGTTGCAGGGGCGGATTCACCCCTCCACTTT. The chain employs TRBV7-9 and TRBJ1-6, with a tentative D call TRBD1 (6 bases). This CDR3 region has 15 residues. V was trimmed by 1 base and J by 8 bases, leaving 12 bases between them. Germline CDR1 SEHNR, CDR2 FQNEAQ (reference sequence).

This clonotype has just a few counts. This sequence joins TRBV6-5 and TRBJ2-1; either TRBD1 or TRBD2 may fit D (6 bases each). CDR1 and CDR2 (germline): MNHEY, SVGAGI. The CDR3 length is 18 residues. Trimming stripped 2 bases from V and 1 base from J, with 18 bases between. For the CDR3, the DNA is TGTGCCAGCAGTTACACCCGAGAGGGGGGCCCATCCTACAATGAGCAGTTCTTC. Encoded protein: CASSYTREGGPSYNEQFF.

This chain links TRBV6-5 with TRBJ1-1; maybe TRBD1 (5 bases). V gave up 0 bases and J gave up 4 bases, with 12 bases separating them. Germline V gene sequence: CDR1 MNHEY, CDR2 SVGAGI. This CDR3 region has 15 residues. The CDR3, as DNA: TGTGCCAGCAGTTACTCGGGGGTACGGGCCACTGAAGCTTTCTTT. Translation: CASSYSGVRATEAFF.

The chain employs TRBV2 and TRBJ2-1; D is uncertain. Germline V lookup: CDR1 SNHLY, CDR2 FYNNEI. The CDR3 loop spans 14 amino acids. V was shortened by 4 bases and J by 9 bases, with 16 bases between the two germline ends. CDR3 sequence (DNA): TGTGCCAGCAGTGTCCCGGACCTGATCGGTGAGCAGTTCTTC. Translated, it gives CASSVPDLIGEQFF.

This sequence joins TRBV2 and TRBJ2-5; the match to TRBD2 covers 10 bases. The V segment lost 6 bases and the J segment 7 bases; nucleotides outside the gene matches: 11. The germline V gene has CDR1 SNHLY and CDR2 FYNNEI. The CDR3 runs to 15 residues. The CDR3 bases are TGTGCCAGCAGCACGTGGCTAGCGGGGGCGGGGACCCAGTACTTC. Protein sequence: CASSTWLAGAGTQYF.

The chain uses TRBV5-1 and TRBJ2-7; 7 bases fit TRBD2. The CDR3 loop spans 15 amino acids. Trimming cost V 3 bases and J 3 bases; bases outside gene matches: 9. The V gene's germline CDR1 is SGHRS and CDR2 YFSETQ. The CDR3 loop is CASSSFGLAVYEQYF. CDR3 DNA sequence: TGCGCCAGCAGCTCCTTCGGGCTAGCGGTCTACGAGCAGTACTTC.

The chain combines TRBV7-9 with TRBJ1-1; D gene unclear. Germline CDR1 and CDR2: SEHNR and FQNEAQ (reference sequence). This CDR3 is built from 14 residues. V was trimmed by 1 base and J by 1 base, leaving 7 bases between them. Written as DNA, the CDR3 is TGTGCCAGCAGCTTAGATACCTGGAACACTGAAGCTTTCTTT. Protein sequence: CASSLDTWNTEAFF.

This clonotype has more than one count but fewer than ten. The V gene is TRBV29-1, the J gene TRBJ1-1; a weak D match, TRBD1 (5 bases). The CDR3 loop spans 14 amino acids. Germline CDR1 and CDR2: SQVTM and ANQGSEA. The ends were cut back, 5 bases at V and 1 base at J, with 14 bases in the middle. The CDR3 region has the DNA TGCAGCGTTCAGTTAAGTCAGGGGAACACTGAAGCTTTCTTT. Amino acid sequence: CSVQLSQGNTEAFF.

This clonotype has more than one count but fewer than ten. The rearrangement uses TRBV12-3 or TRBV12-4 and TRBJ1-5, with D hard to call. Trimming removed 5 bases from V and 3 bases from J, with 8 bases in between. The CDR3 contains 13 residues. CDR3 sequence reads: CASSLNANQPQHF. The CDR3 nucleotides read TGTGCCAGCAGTCTCAACGCCAATCAGCCCCAGCATTTT.